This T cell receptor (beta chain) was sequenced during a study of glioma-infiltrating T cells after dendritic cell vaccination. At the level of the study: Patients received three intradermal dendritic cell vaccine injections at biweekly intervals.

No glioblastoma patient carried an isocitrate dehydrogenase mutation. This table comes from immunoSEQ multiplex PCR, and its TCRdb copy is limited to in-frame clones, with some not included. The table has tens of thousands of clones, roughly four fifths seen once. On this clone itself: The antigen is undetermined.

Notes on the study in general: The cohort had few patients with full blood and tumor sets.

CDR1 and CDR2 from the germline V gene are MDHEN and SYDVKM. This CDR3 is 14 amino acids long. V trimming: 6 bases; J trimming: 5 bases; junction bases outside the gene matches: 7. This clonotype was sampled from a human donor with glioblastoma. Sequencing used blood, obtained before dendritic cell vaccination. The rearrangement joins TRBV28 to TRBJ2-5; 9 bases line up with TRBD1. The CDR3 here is CASRLQGARETQYF. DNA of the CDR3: TGTGCCAGCAGACTACAGGGGGCGCGGGAGACCCAGTACTTC.